This entry features one T cell receptor (beta chain) sequence. The antigen is unknown. This specimen comes from a study of cytomegalovirus exposure and HLA in healthy donors. As for the study in general: Early on, a data release was issued that held approximately 78 million unique TCRs from HLA-typed donors.

Study results and caveats: Later work found most CMV-associated TCR beta chains apparently HLA-restricted. According to reports, the classifier identified cytomegalovirus status with high specificity and sensitivity.

The PCR employed 60 Vbeta primers together with 13 Jbeta primers. Sequenced by immunoSEQ multiplex PCR; TCRdb stores in-frame clones only, minus some. The data show fewer than 150,000 clones, 70% to 80% seen once. The specimen sequenced was PBMCs. The TCR originated in a man between 50 and 59 years old in good health and CMV-seropositive.

CDR3: CASSLERANEQFF. In nucleotides, the CDR3 is TGTGCCAGCAGCTTAGAGAGGGCGAATGAGCAGTTCTTC. The chain recombines TRBV7-2 with TRBJ2-1; perhaps TRBD2 as D (5 bases). V gave up 1 base and J gave up 7 bases, with 8 bases separating them. The CDR3 extends over 13 amino acids. Germline CDR1 is SGHTA and CDR2 is FQGNSA.